The entry below gives a single T cell receptor beta chain sequence along with its context. Possible read error: a much larger clone is one base away. These data come from a study of blood T cells in healthy people across ages. Trimming took off 2 bases at V and 5 bases at J, with 15 bases between the two ends. The CDR3 loop spans 15 amino acids. From germline, CDR1 is KGHDR and CDR2 SFDVKD. It was with a sample-barcoded 5' primer and a J-beta primer mix that a second PCR of roughly 6 to 12 cycles was run. TCRdb analysed the 5' RACE reads with MiXCR anew, one entry per CDR3 protein. There are under 2 million distinct CDR3 sequences in the sample; roughly 30% occur only once, and over 9% lies in the top ten.

The source material was blood. The TCR sequence derives from a woman aged 25-40 years in good health. The chain joins TRBV24-1 to TRBJ2-7; D may match TRBD1 or TRBD2 (5 bases each). The CDR3 loop reads CATSDSRTGTHEQYF. The DNA of the CDR3 is TGTGCCACCAGTGATTCACGGACTGGGACCCACGAGCAGTACTTC.